These 22 T cell receptor beta chains were all obtained from the same sample, sequenced in a study of shared clonotypes between healthy human individuals. Sequencing was performed with immunoSEQ multiplex PCR; in TCRdb, only in-frame clones are kept and a portion is missing. Among about 1,500,000 clones, around 97% were seen once, and the ten largest hold 1.2%. Source material: naive CD4+ T cells sorted from blood. As to subset: CD45RA+ positively selected. These receptors came from a man under 40 in good health.

This clone was detected only once. This sequence joins TRBV30 and TRBJ2-7; D remains ambiguous. V lost 1 base and J lost 7, with 11 bases in between. Germline-derived CDR1 and CDR2 are GTSNPN and SVGIG (reference sequence). This CDR3 has 12 residues. In DNA, the CDR3 is TGTGCCTGGAGTGGTGTAGCTGGGGAGCAGTACTTC. It is translated as CAWSGVAGEQYF.

In this sample, this clone turned up once. V usage is TRBV4-3 and J usage is TRBJ1-5, with no clear D. The CDR3 spans 16 residues. Germline loops: CDR1 LGHNA, CDR2 YSLEER. V was cut by 0 bases and J by 7 bases, with 16 bases left in between. The CDR3 is CASSQEPTAVGQPQHF. The CDR3 bases are TGCGCCAGCAGCCAAGAGCCGACGGCGGTTGGGCAGCCCCAGCATTTT.

The chain links TRBV5-6 to TRBJ1-5; no clear D. V was shortened by 2 bases and J by 2 bases, with 8 bases between the two germline ends. CDR1 is SGHDT and CDR2 is YYEEEE in the germline V gene. The CDR3 length is 14 residues. As DNA, the CDR3 is TGTGCCAGCAGCTTTGGTCACGGCAATCAGCCCCAGCATTTT. It specifies CASSFGHGNQPQHF.

This chain joins TRBV19 and TRBJ2-3; 11 bases line up with TRBD2. The CDR3 has 17 residues. Germline lookup yields CDR1 LNHDA and CDR2 SQIVND (reference sequence). V lost 4 bases and J lost 0; bases outside the gene matches: 6. The CDR3 here is CASSTRGTSGSTDTQYF. The CDR3 DNA follows: TGTGCCAGTAGTACACGAGGGACTAGCGGAAGCACAGATACGCAGTATTTT.

The chain uses TRBV28 and TRBJ1-1; 11 bases align to TRBD1. This CDR3 has 16 residues. V shed 8 bases, J shed 1 base, and the junction held 9 bases outside the gene matches. CDR1 is MDHEN, CDR2 SYDVKM, per germline. The CDR3 protein is CASYFGQGARNTEAFF. The CDR3 coding sequence is TGTGCCAGCTATTTTGGACAGGGGGCTAGGAACACTGAAGCTTTCTTT.

This rearrangement joins TRBV11-2 to TRBJ1-4; the D gene is possibly TRBD1 (6 bases). The CDR3 loop spans 19 amino acids. Germline V gene lookup returns CDR1 SGHAT and CDR2 FQNNGV. V lost 0 bases to trimming and J lost 6 bases, with 23 bases between them. CDR3 loop: CASSLDLKSGWDTDEKLFF. DNA of the CDR3: TGTGCCAGCAGCTTAGACCTAAAATCCGGATGGGACACGGATGAAAAACTGTTTTTT.

J is TRBJ2-3 and V is TRBV28, with TRBD1 matching over 8 bases. CDR1 is MDHEN, CDR2 SYDVKM, per germline. Trimming at V came to 7 bases and at J to 2 bases, leaving 5 bases not matched to a gene. CDR3 length equals 14 residues. CDR3 residues: CASIGQGPTDTQYF. In DNA form, the CDR3 reads TGTGCCAGCATTGGACAGGGACCCACAGATACGCAGTATTTT.

This clone was seen only once. The genes are TRBV9 and TRBJ2-5, with D possibly being TRBD2 (5 bases). The CDR3 is made up of 15 amino acids. Trimming took off 3 bases at V and 1 base at J, with 13 bases between the two ends. CDR1 SGDLS and CDR2 YYNGEE come from the germline V gene. CDR3 sequence reads: CASSARLASQETQYF. The CDR3 nucleotides are TGTGCCAGCAGCGCTAGGTTAGCGTCCCAAGAGACCCAGTACTTC.

The rearrangement joins TRBV5-6 to TRBJ1-5; no clear D. Germline-derived CDR1 and CDR2 are SGHDT and YYEEEE. The CDR3 sequence is 15 residues long. Deletions cut 4 bases from V and 3 bases from J, with 14 bases between. The CDR3 sequence is CASSPGGFLNQPQHF. As DNA, the CDR3 is TGTGCCAGCAGCCCCGGAGGGTTCCTCAATCAGCCCCAGCATTTT.

The chain has TRBV19 and TRBJ2-3; no definite D call. The CDR3 is made up of 16 amino acids. The ends were cut back, 4 bases at V and 4 bases at J, with 18 bases in the middle. Germline CDR1 LNHDA, CDR2 SQIVND (reference sequence). CDR3 bases: TGTGCCAGTAGTAGAAAGAAGCGCGAAACCCCAGATACGCAGTATTTT. Residues: CASSRKKRETPDTQYF.

The chain links TRBV14 to TRBJ1-1; D remains ambiguous. This CDR3 is built from 14 residues. V was shortened by 4 bases and J by 1 base, with 10 bases between the two germline ends. Germline assignment: CDR1 SGHDN and CDR2 FVKESK. DNA of the CDR3: TGTGCCAGCAGCCTAGGTCCGGCGAACACTGAAGCTTTCTTT. Translation gives CASSLGPANTEAFF.

The chain couples TRBV2 to TRBJ2-3; 10 bases align to TRBD2. Trimming removed 3 bases from V and 4 bases from J; junction bases left unmatched: 7. There are 16 residues in the CDR3. Germline CDR1 and CDR2: SNHLY and FYNNEI. The chain's CDR3 is CASSDQSSGRADTQYF. In DNA, the CDR3 is TGTGCCAGCAGTGATCAGTCTAGCGGGAGAGCAGATACGCAGTATTTT.

This chain's CDR3 is CASSESIAGEKLFF. Here the CDR3 DNA reads TGCGCCAGCAGTGAGTCGATCGCGGGTGAAAAACTGTTTTTT. The V and J genes are TRBV10-1 and TRBJ1-4; no reliable D call. The CDR3 is 14 amino acids. Between the trimmed V and J ends, which lost 0 bases and 7 bases, there was a span of 9 bases. In germline, CDR1 is WNHNN, CDR2 SYGVQD (reference sequence).

The rearrangement uses TRBV9 and TRBJ2-2; 12 positions agree with TRBD2. CDR3 length equals 16 residues. In germline, CDR1 is SGDLS, CDR2 YYNGEE. V was pared by 4 bases and J by 6 bases, with 7 bases of the junction left unmatched. The CDR3 DNA reads as TGTGCCAGCAGCCTTCGGACTAGCGGGATGTCCGGGGAGCTGTTTTTT. As protein: CASSLRTSGMSGELFF.

The chain uses TRBV18 and TRBJ1-1; D not resolved. V was pared by 2 bases and J by 0 bases, with 13 bases between. This CDR3 comprises 16 residues. The germline V gene has CDR1 KGHSH and CDR2 LQKENI. As DNA, the CDR3 is TGTGCCAGCTCACCAGAGCTGACGGGCTTGAACACTGAAGCTTTCTTT. This translates into CASSPELTGLNTEAFF.

CDR3 residues: CASSLAGPGVSGNTIYF. DNA for the CDR3: TGCGCCAGCAGCTTGGCCGGCCCGGGGGTCTCTGGAAACACCATATATTTT. The rearrangement uses TRBV5-1 and TRBJ1-3; TRBD1 might be the D (5 bases). CDR1 is SGHRS, CDR2 YFSETQ, per germline. The CDR3 covers 17 residues. Trimming took off 0 bases at V and 0 bases at J, with 13 bases between the two ends. The full variable domain, completed using reference TRBV5-1 and TRBJ1-3, is KAGVTQTPRYLIKTRGQQVTLSCSPISGHRSVSWYQQTPGQGLQFLFEYFSETQRNKGNFPGRFSGRQFSNSRSEMNVSTLELGDSALYLCASSLAGPGVSGNTIYFGEGSWLTVV.

The chain is built from TRBV6-5 and TRBJ2-2; D gene ambiguous. Trimming took 4 bases from V and 1 from J, leaving 10 bases between them. The V gene's germline CDR1 is MNHEY and CDR2 SVGAGI. The CDR3 totals 15 residues. Here the CDR3 reads CASSFQNMNTGELFF. The CDR3 nucleotides read TGTGCCAGCAGTTTTCAGAATATGAACACCGGGGAGCTGTTTTTT.

The V call is TRBV18, the J call TRBJ2-7; D gene uncertain. Germline V CDR1 and CDR2: KGHSH, LQKENI. CDR3 length equals 16 residues. V lost 2 bases and J lost 0, with 14 bases in between. The CDR3 DNA sequence: TGTGCCAGCTCACCAGGTCCGCCTACATCCTCCTACGAGCAGTACTTC. It encodes CASSPGPPTSSYEQYF.

V gene TRBV30 combines with J gene TRBJ2-1; D perhaps matches TRBD2 (6 bases). Trimming removed 0 bases from V and 4 bases from J, with 13 bases in between. This CDR3 has 15 amino acids. Per the germline V gene, CDR1 is GTSNPN and CDR2 is SVGIG (reference sequence). CDR3 nucleotides: TGTGCCTGGAGTGTACCAGGAGGGAGATACAATGAGCAGTTCTTC. This gives the protein CAWSVPGGRYNEQFF.

This clone was counted a single time. The rearrangement uses TRBV11-3 and TRBJ2-1; 8 nucleotides match TRBD2. There are 17 residues in the CDR3. Germline loops: CDR1 SGHNT, CDR2 YENEEA. J lost 2 bases, V lost 5 bases, and 11 bases had no gene match. As DNA, the CDR3 is TGTGCCAGCAGCCCCCAGTCCCTAGCGGGCACCTACAATGAGCAGTTCTTC. It encodes CASSPQSLAGTYNEQFF.

The chain has TRBV11-2 and TRBJ1-2, with 12 bases aligning to TRBD1. CDR3 size: 15 residues. CDR1 is SGHAT, CDR2 FQNNGV, per germline. V gave up 1 base and J gave up 8 bases; unmatched junction bases: 5. The CDR3 region has the DNA TGTGCCAGCAGCTTAGGGGGACAGGGGGCCCGGGGCTACACCTTC. It yields the protein CASSLGGQGARGYTF.

This chain joins TRBV7-9 and TRBJ2-1; 7 bases match TRBD2. Trimming took 5 bases from V and 2 from J; bases not matched to a gene: 12. Germline V CDR1 and CDR2: SEHNR, FQNEAQ (reference sequence). The CDR3 extends over 17 amino acids. The CDR3 protein is CASSPLSMAGAYNEQFF. The CDR3 DNA reads as TGTGCCAGCAGCCCTCTATCCATGGCGGGGGCCTACAATGAGCAGTTCTTC.